The 9 T cell receptor beta chains in this list originate from one sample, sequenced in a study of T cells after somatic rescue of genetic block. This table comes from immunoSEQ multiplex PCR, and its TCRdb copy is limited to in-frame clones, with some not included. In the table there are 50,000 to 60,000 clones, approximately 96% of which are singletons. The sample comprised peripheral blood mononuclear cells (PBMCs). The source is a child under three years old.

This chain links TRBV6-4 with TRBJ2-2, with 7 positions matching TRBD1. CDR1 is MRHNA, CDR2 SNTAGT, per germline. This CDR3 comprises 14 residues. The V gene end was trimmed by 2 bases and the J gene end by 4 bases; junction bases not matched to a gene: 1. In DNA form, the CDR3 reads TGTGCCAGCAGTGACCGACAGGGCACCGGGGAGCTGTTTTTT. Translated, it gives CASSDRQGTGELFF.

The rearrangement links TRBV27 to TRBJ1-1, with TRBD1 matching 10 bases. This CDR3 comprises 14 residues. The J segment lost 6 bases and the V segment lost 6 bases, leaving 7 bases of the junction unmatched. CDR1 is MNHEY, CDR2 SMNVEV, per germline (reference sequence). The DNA of the CDR3 is TGTGCCAGCAGGGACAGGGGGTGGAAGGCTGAAGCTTTCTTT. Its translation: CASRDRGWKAEAFF.

The chain links TRBV4-1 to TRBJ2-7; a weak D match, TRBD2 (5 bases). This CDR3 spans 15 amino acids. Germline loops: CDR1 MGHRA, CDR2 YSYEKL. The V gene lost 0 bases and the J gene lost 3 bases, with 12 bases spanning the gap. Here the CDR3 reads CASSQDLGLGYEQYF. DNA of the CDR3: TGCGCCAGCAGCCAAGATTTAGGACTGGGCTACGAGCAGTACTTC.

The gene calls are TRBV14 and TRBJ2-2; tentative D call: TRBD1 (6 bases). Trimming took off 4 bases at V and 5 bases at J, with 23 bases between the two ends. The germline gives CDR1 SGHDN, CDR2 FVKESK. The CDR3 sequence is 18 residues long. The CDR3 nucleotides are TGTGCCAGCAGCCCCCGGGACACCGTACTAGTGGGGACCGGGGAGCTGTTTTTT. Translated: CASSPRDTVLVGTGELFF.

This chain links TRBV4-2 with TRBJ1-5, with 8 bases fitting TRBD1. CDR1 and CDR2 from the germline V gene are LGHNA and YNFKEQ. V was pared by 5 bases and J by 2 bases, with 5 bases of the junction left unmatched. The CDR3 is 15 residues long. CDR3 region: CASSGQGIGNQPQHF. The CDR3 nucleotides read TGTGCCAGCAGCGGACAGGGTATCGGCAATCAGCCCCAGCATTTT.

This chain connects TRBV9 to TRBJ1-2; D may be TRBD1 (5 bases). Looked up from germline, CDR1 is SGDLS and CDR2 is YYNGEE. Between the trimmed V and J ends, which lost 0 bases and 1 base, there was a span of 10 bases. This CDR3 contains 15 residues. DNA for the CDR3: TGTGCCAGCAGCGTAGCTACGGACAATAACTATGGCTACACCTTC. Residues: CASSVATDNNYGYTF.

This chain links TRBV28 with TRBJ1-5, with TRBD1 identical over 7 bases. The CDR3 length is 16 residues. V trimming: 2 bases; J trimming: 1 base; junction bases outside the gene matches: 5. Germline-derived CDR1 and CDR2 are MDHEN and SYDVKM. CDR3: CASSLRQGRSNQPQHF. The CDR3 nucleotides read TGTGCCAGCAGTTTACGACAGGGACGGAGCAATCAGCCCCAGCATTTT.

This clone was seen a single time. The chain couples TRBV5-1 to TRBJ1-2, with 10 bases identical to TRBD1. Germline CDR1 is SGHRS and CDR2 is YFSETQ. V lost 4 bases, J lost 2 bases, and 2 bases stayed unmatched. The length of the CDR3 is 14 residues. For the CDR3, the DNA is TGCGCCAGCAGCCCGGGACAGGGGAACTATGGCTACACCTTC. Protein product: CASSPGQGNYGYTF.

The rearrangement uses TRBV5-6 and TRBJ2-7; the D is unclear. CDR3 length: 16 amino acids. With 2 bases removed from V and 1 base from J, the gap between germline ends came to 16 bases. Looked up from germline, CDR1 is SGHDT and CDR2 is YYEEEE. CDR3: CASSLIRAEPSYEQYF. CDR3 nucleotide sequence: TGTGCCAGCAGCTTAATACGGGCGGAACCTTCCTACGAGCAGTACTTC.